This T cell receptor (beta chain) came from a study of T-cell reconstitution after alpha-beta-depleted transplantation in children. It was with unique molecular identifiers that the TCRbeta library was prepared. MiXCR, applied by TCRdb to the PCR reads, yields one record per CDR3 protein. The sample contains approximately 82,000 distinct CDR3 sequences, 18% of which appear only once. There are 14 residues in the CDR3. V trimming: 1 base; J trimming: 5 bases; junction bases outside the gene matches: 3. Germline loops: CDR1 SGHRS, CDR2 YFSETQ. Overall study results and limits: Surviving recipient T cells and thymic progenitors accounted for the high day-60 TCRbeta diversity observed in some patients. Several hundred graft clones that had expanded were reportedly the source of alpha-beta T cells about two months after transplant. Counts and diversity of T cells one year after transplant came mostly from newly produced T cells.

A remark on this clonotype: Its antigen is unknown.

The sequence was collected from a male patient under 10 years old who had a stem cell transplant for acute lymphoblastic leukemia, so the T cells may come from the graft donor. The sequenced sample was PBMCs, mostly from graft donor cells, obtained 360 days after TCRalphabeta/CD19-depleted stem cell transplant. This chain joins TRBV5-1 and TRBJ2-1, with 7 bases lining up with TRBD1. CDR3 loop: CASSLKQGNNEQFF. The CDR3 DNA is TGCGCCAGCAGCTTGAAACAGGGGAACAATGAGCAGTTCTTC.